These T cell receptor beta chains were read from a single sample in a study of T-cell reconstitution after alpha-beta-depleted transplantation in children. TCRdb redid the calling of the PCR reads with MiXCR, one entry per CDR3 protein. The sample has roughly 500,000 distinct CDR3 sequences, approximately 20% seen once. Material: PBMCs from the stem cell graft donor, obtained from the stem cell graft. Source of these receptors: a human donor who donated a stem cell graft to a child with acute lymphoblastic leukemia. Each CDR3 is given without its conserved first and last residue.

len: 11; j_gene: TRBJ2-7; v_gene: TRBV27; CDR3aa: ASSFGRDYEQY
len: 14; j_gene: TRBJ1-6; v_gene: TRBV6-1; CDR3aa: ASSQLGGTGGSPLH
len: 12; j_gene: TRBJ1-3; v_gene: TRBV5-4; CDR3aa: ASSLGVSGNTIY
len: 14; j_gene: TRBJ2-1; v_gene: TRBV20-1; CDR3aa: SARDAGTSGMNEQF
len: 13; j_gene: TRBJ2-3; v_gene: TRBV6-4; CDR3aa: ASSVSSGSSDTQY
len: 14; j_gene: TRBJ2-7; v_gene: TRBV4-1; CDR3aa: ASSQGGRTNAFEQY
len: 10; j_gene: TRBJ2-7; v_gene: TRBV29-1; CDR3aa: SVEGETYEQY
len: 12; j_gene: TRBJ1-2; v_gene: TRBV27; CDR3aa: ASRPGQGTGGYT
len: 14; j_gene: TRBJ2-1; v_gene: TRBV5-1; CDR3aa: ASSSRLAGSYNEQF
len: 13; j_gene: TRBJ1-2; v_gene: TRBV19; CDR3aa: ASSIAGTGHYGYT
len: 14; j_gene: TRBJ2-3; v_gene: TRBV12-3/TRBV12-4; CDR3aa: ASSSIMQGYPDTQY
len: 10; j_gene: TRBJ2-7; v_gene: TRBV20-1; CDR3aa: SAEGEGYEQY
len: 13; j_gene: TRBJ2-3; v_gene: TRBV7-3; CDR3aa: ASSPRGLQTDTQY
len: 12; j_gene: TRBJ2-1; v_gene: TRBV6-4; CDR3aa: ASSDSRGSNEQF
len: 14; j_gene: TRBJ2-7; v_gene: TRBV4-1; CDR3aa: ASSPIPGQGSYEQY
len: 13; j_gene: TRBJ2-1; v_gene: TRBV20-1; CDR3aa: SATKTSGSGNEQF
len: 10; j_gene: TRBJ2-3; v_gene: TRBV7-2; CDR3aa: ASSRTDDTQY
len: 14; j_gene: TRBJ2-6; v_gene: TRBV5-1; CDR3aa: ASSFGPVEGANVLT
len: 12; j_gene: TRBJ1-2; v_gene: TRBV6-1; CDR3aa: ASRLRTGGDGYT
len: 14; j_gene: TRBJ2-1; v_gene: TRBV24-1; CDR3aa: ATSDVLLAGKYEQF
len: 11; j_gene: TRBJ2-7; v_gene: TRBV2; CDR3aa: ASSAGDSYEQY
len: 12; j_gene: TRBJ1-1; v_gene: TRBV19; CDR3aa: ASSIKQFNTEAF
len: 14; j_gene: TRBJ1-1; v_gene: TRBV4-1; CDR3aa: ASSHTGGRMNTEAF
len: 12; j_gene: TRBJ2-7; v_gene: TRBV5-1; CDR3aa: ASSAGGTAYEQY
len: 13; j_gene: TRBJ1-2; v_gene: TRBV6-1; CDR3aa: ASRDRPSSDYGYT
len: 14; j_gene: TRBJ2-3; v_gene: TRBV12-3/TRBV12-4; CDR3aa: ASSLSRAGSTDTQY
len: 14; j_gene: TRBJ2-5; v_gene: TRBV12-3/TRBV12-4; CDR3aa: ASSLLTGGMGETQY
len: 10; j_gene: TRBJ2-7; v_gene: TRBV5-1; CDR3aa: ASRLAGDEQY
len: 10; j_gene: TRBJ2-7; v_gene: TRBV4-2; CDR3aa: ASSHPSYEQY
len: 11; j_gene: TRBJ1-2; v_gene: TRBV4-1; CDR3aa: ASSPSGQRRDT
len: 12; j_gene: TRBJ2-2; v_gene: TRBV4-1; CDR3aa: ASSPYPVTGELF
len: 12; j_gene: TRBJ2-7; v_gene: TRBV15; CDR3aa: ATSPTGRAREQY
len: 14; j_gene: TRBJ2-5; v_gene: TRBV11-2; CDR3aa: ASSLGAATSQETQY
len: 14; j_gene: TRBJ1-5; v_gene: TRBV20-1; CDR3aa: SARSQFYYSNQPQH
len: 12; j_gene: TRBJ2-1; v_gene: TRBV20-1; CDR3aa: SARGGASYNEQF
len: 14; j_gene: TRBJ2-3; v_gene: TRBV5-1; CDR3aa: ASSLVTSGGTDTQY
len: 12; j_gene: TRBJ2-5; v_gene: TRBV2; CDR3aa: ASTRTGRGETQY
len: 11; j_gene: TRBJ2-7; v_gene: TRBV10-2; CDR3aa: ASSDRGAYEQY
len: 13; j_gene: TRBJ2-3; v_gene: TRBV11-2; CDR3aa: ASSVLAGGPDTQY
len: 16; j_gene: TRBJ2-1; v_gene: TRBV12-3/TRBV12-4; CDR3aa: ASSLLQPGLAGNNEQF
len: 13; j_gene: TRBJ1-5; v_gene: TRBV20-1; CDR3aa: SARDGGASNQPQH
len: 13; j_gene: TRBJ1-5; v_gene: TRBV7-2; CDR3aa: ASSLSHTGRQPQH
len: 14; j_gene: TRBJ2-1; v_gene: TRBV5-1; CDR3aa: ASSLEGLADYNEQF
len: 13; j_gene: TRBJ2-1; v_gene: TRBV12-3/TRBV12-4; CDR3aa: ASGDLTSNYNEQF
len: 11; j_gene: TRBJ2-7; v_gene: TRBV6-2/TRBV6-3; CDR3aa: ASTEPSTEGQY
len: 11; j_gene: TRBJ1-1; v_gene: TRBV5-1; CDR3aa: ASTGGGATEAF
len: 11; j_gene: TRBJ2-7; v_gene: TRBV9; CDR3aa: ASSVKPRGEQY
len: 13; j_gene: TRBJ2-7; v_gene: TRBV23-1; CDR3aa: ASSQRVTGGDEQY
len: 12; j_gene: TRBJ2-1; v_gene: TRBV20-1; CDR3aa: SARGAQGRNEQF
len: 14; j_gene: TRBJ2-3; v_gene: TRBV28; CDR3aa: ASSFLGGLITDTQY
len: 10; j_gene: TRBJ1-2; v_gene: TRBV27; CDR3aa: ASLDRISGYT
len: 15; j_gene: TRBJ1-2; v_gene: TRBV27; CDR3aa: ASSLFGWGGGDYGYT
len: 12; j_gene: TRBJ1-5; v_gene: TRBV27; CDR3aa: ASSLQGSYQPQH
len: 13; j_gene: TRBJ1-5; v_gene: TRBV6-1; CDR3aa: ASSDRGYSNQPQH
len: 13; j_gene: TRBJ2-3; v_gene: TRBV5-1; CDR3aa: ASSLRDYLVDTQY
len: 14; j_gene: TRBJ2-1; v_gene: TRBV12-3/TRBV12-4; CDR3aa: PSCCSGLVVYNEQF
len: 12; j_gene: TRBJ2-3; v_gene: TRBV20-1; CDR3aa: SALWRELIDTQY
len: 13; j_gene: TRBJ2-3; v_gene: TRBV21-1; CDR3aa: ASSNGSGSGDTQY
len: 13; j_gene: TRBJ1-5; v_gene: TRBV7-9; CDR3aa: ASSSPGQEGQPQH
len: 12; j_gene: TRBJ1-1; v_gene: TRBV27; CDR3aa: ASSLNQGATEAF